The 24 T cell receptor beta chains below were found in one sample sequenced in a study of early T cells in non-severe SARS-CoV-2 infection. TCRdb reprocessed the 5' RACE reads with MiXCR, giving one entry per CDR3 protein. The profile shows about 64,000 distinct CDR3 sequences, approximately 9.2% of them singletons. The sequencing used whole blood, collected at baseline. The origin of the receptors is an adult who was a healthcare worker with PCR-confirmed SARS-CoV-2 infection or an uninfected control (not recorded which).

This clonotype came up many times. J is TRBJ2-3 and V is TRBV12-3 or TRBV12-4, with TRBD2 matching 8 bases. The V and J ends lost 2 bases and 5 bases, in that order; junction bases with no gene match: 3. The CDR3 length is 14 residues. The CDR3 DNA reads TGTGCCAGCAGTTTACAAGCGGGAGAAGATACGCAGTATTTT. This codes for CASSLQAGEDTQYF.

This clonotype was detected a few times. The chain links TRBV4-1 to TRBJ1-2, with D perhaps matching TRBD1 (5 bases). CDR1 MGHRA and CDR2 YSYEKL come from the germline V gene. The CDR3 is 15 residues long. V lost 4 bases and J lost 3, with 15 bases in between. CDR3 DNA sequence: TGCGCCAGCAGCCCCCGGGACCTAGAGGACTATGGCTACACCTTC. This encodes CASSPRDLEDYGYTF.

The chain carries TRBV27 and TRBJ1-6; the match to TRBD1 covers 8 bases. Germline V gene sequence: CDR1 MNHEY, CDR2 SMNVEV (reference sequence). J lost 0 bases, V lost 6 bases, and 4 bases had no gene match. The CDR3 runs to 16 residues. Here the CDR3 reads CASSRDRSSYNSPLHF. For the CDR3, the DNA is TGTGCCAGCAGCCGGGACAGGAGCTCCTATAATTCACCCCTCCACTTT.

This clonotype was recorded many times. The V and J genes are TRBV7-3 and TRBJ2-7; no reliable D call. V was pared by 4 bases and J by 3 bases, with 10 bases between. Germline V lookup: CDR1 SGHTA, CDR2 FQGTGA. The CDR3 loop spans 13 amino acids. The CDR3 DNA is TGTGCCAGCAGCTACGCTCGTTACTACGAGCAGTACTTC. This encodes CASSYARYYEQYF.

The rearrangement joins TRBV7-2 to TRBJ1-1; the D gene is possibly TRBD1 (6 bases). The CDR3 runs to 13 residues. Germline CDR1 and CDR2: SGHTA and FQGNSA. The V end lost 5 bases, the J end lost 6 bases, and 13 bases lay between the germline ends. In DNA form, the CDR3 reads TGTGCCAGCAGCCGATGGGGGGCCTCTGAAGCTTTCTTT. Protein product: CASSRWGASEAFF.

The chain is built from TRBV12-3 or TRBV12-4 and TRBJ2-5, with D perhaps being TRBD1 or TRBD2 (5 bases each). With 1 base removed from V and 5 bases from J, the gap between germline ends came to 8 bases. The CDR3 is 13 residues long. CDR3 protein: CASSLGQRETQYF. CDR3 nucleotides: TGTGCCAGCAGTTTAGGACAGCGGGAGACCCAGTACTTC.

V and J are TRBV6-1 and TRBJ2-1, with 9 positions matching TRBD1. From germline, CDR1 is MNHNS and CDR2 SASEGT. V gave up 6 bases and J gave up 9 bases; unmatched junction bases: 9. The CDR3 is 14 residues long. The DNA of the CDR3 is TGTGCCAGCAGCCCCACGGGACAGGGTGTTGAGCAGTTCTTC. Translating gives CASSPTGQGVEQFF.

This clonotype occurred many times. The chain is built from TRBV5-6 and TRBJ2-7; D might be TRBD1 (6 bases). CDR3 length equals 13 residues. V lost 2 bases to trimming and J lost 6 bases, with 12 bases between them. Per the germline V gene, CDR1 is SGHDT and CDR2 is YYEEEE. The CDR3 region is CASSFDWGLEQYF. CDR3 nucleotide sequence: TGTGCCAGCAGCTTTGATTGGGGGCTCGAGCAGTACTTC. Full variable domain (outside the CDR3, taken from reference TRBV5-6 and TRBJ2-7): DAGVTQSPTHLIKTRGQQVTLRCSPKSGHDTVSWYQQALGQGPQFIFQYYEEEERQRGNFPDRFSGHQFPNYSSELNVNALLLGDSALYLCASSFDWGLEQYFGPGTRLTVT.

This clonotype has a handful of counts. The chain uses TRBV7-9 and TRBJ2-7; D is ambiguous. Per germline, CDR1 SEHNR and CDR2 FQNEAQ (reference sequence). Trimming removed 1 base from V and 4 bases from J, with 8 bases in between. The CDR3 length is 13 residues. DNA for the CDR3: TGTGCCAGCAGCTTAGAAGGGCAGTACGAGCAGTACTTC. Its translation is CASSLEGQYEQYF.

The V and J genes are TRBV7-3 and TRBJ1-2; D may be TRBD1 (5 bases). The germline CDR1 and CDR2 sequences are SGHTA and FQGTGA. There are 15 residues in the CDR3. Trimming pared 5 bases from V and 5 bases from J, leaving 18 bases between. The CDR3 reads CASSPLVGTTYGYTF. Here the CDR3 DNA reads TGTGCCAGCAGCCCGCTCGTCGGGACTACTTATGGCTACACCTTC.

Ten or more counts support this clonotype. The gene calls are TRBV7-8 and TRBJ2-6; the D call may be TRBD1 or TRBD2 (6 bases each). The CDR3 extends over 19 amino acids. Trimming took 5 bases from V and 1 from J, leaving 21 bases between them. CDR1 and CDR2 from the germline V gene are SGHVS and FQNEAQ. In nucleotides, the CDR3 is TGTGCCAGCAGCCCCCAGGAGGGGGTAGGCCTTTCTGGGGCCAACGTCCTGACTTTC. Its translation is CASSPQEGVGLSGANVLTF.

This clonotype was recorded a few times. The chain uses TRBV30 and TRBJ2-5, with 8 bases identical to TRBD2. The trim removed 5 bases at V and 5 bases at J, leaving 7 bases unmatched. This CDR3 comprises 13 residues. Germline CDR1 GTSNPN, CDR2 SVGIG (reference sequence). CDR3 sequence reads: CAWSTAGVETQYF. DNA of the CDR3: TGTGCCTGGTCTACAGCGGGAGTGGAGACCCAGTACTTC.

The chain is built from TRBV20-1 and TRBJ2-7; 9 nucleotides align to TRBD1. This CDR3 is 14 amino acids long. In germline, CDR1 is DFQATT, CDR2 SNEGSKA (reference sequence). V was clipped by 6 bases and J by 5 bases; unmatched bases: 11. In DNA form, the CDR3 reads TGCAGTGCAGAGGACAGGGGCTCCCCCGACGAGCAGTACTTC. Protein: CSAEDRGSPDEQYF.

This clonotype was detected many times. The chain uses TRBV7-9 and TRBJ2-1, with 13 nucleotides matching TRBD2. Germline V gene sequence: CDR1 SEHNR, CDR2 FQNEAQ (reference sequence). V was clipped by 5 bases and J by 0 bases; unmatched bases: 7. This CDR3 comprises 18 residues. The CDR3 region is CASSQPGLAGSSYNEQFF. CDR3 DNA: TGTGCCAGCAGCCAACCGGGACTAGCGGGAAGCTCCTACAATGAGCAGTTCTTC.

This clonotype was seen at least ten times. This rearrangement joins TRBV20-1 to TRBJ2-1, with 9 nucleotides matching TRBD2. Germline trimming cut 0 bases from V and 8 bases from J; bases unmatched to any gene: 5. Per the germline V gene, CDR1 is DFQATT and CDR2 is SNEGSKA (reference sequence). The CDR3 spans 14 residues. The DNA of the CDR3 is TGCAGTGCTAGAGATATGGCGGGAGGGTATGAGCAGTTCTTC. It specifies CSARDMAGGYEQFF.

Many counts were recorded for this clonotype. In nucleotides, the CDR3 is TGCAGTGCTAGAGATAGACAGGACCTCACTGAAGCTTTCTTT. Translating it yields CSARDRQDLTEAFF. The gene calls are TRBV20-1 and TRBJ1-1; D is perhaps TRBD1 (6 bases). CDR3 length: 14 amino acids. Germline assignment: CDR1 DFQATT and CDR2 SNEGSKA (reference sequence). The V end was cut by 0 bases, the J end by 4 bases, with 12 bases between.

This clonotype was detected only a few times. The J gene is TRBJ2-1, the V gene TRBV5-5, with no clear D. The CDR3 has 11 residues. V lost 4 bases and J 8 bases, leaving 7 bases between the germline ends. Germline assignment: CDR1 SGHKS and CDR2 YYEKEE (reference sequence). The DNA of the CDR3 is TGTGCCAGCAGCCCGGCGGATGAGCAGTTCTTC. This gives the protein CASSPADEQFF.

This clonotype was recorded many times. Written as DNA, the CDR3 is TGCAGCGCGGGGACTAGCGGATACAATGAGCAGTTCTTC. This sequence encodes CSAGTSGYNEQFF. This sequence joins TRBV29-1 and TRBJ2-1; 11 nucleotides agree with TRBD2. Germline loops: CDR1 SQVTM, CDR2 ANQGSEA. The V gene end was trimmed by 7 bases and the J gene end by 4 bases; junction bases not matched to a gene: 3. The CDR3 consists of 13 residues.

This clonotype was observed at least ten times. The gene calls are TRBV7-6 and TRBJ2-3; the D is unclear. Germline V gives CDR1 SGHVS, CDR2 FNYEAQ. The CDR3 has 12 amino acids. V was clipped by 4 bases and J by 1 base, with 3 bases between them. The DNA for the CDR3 is TGTGCCAGCAGCTCTCGCACAGATACGCAGTATTTT. This translates into CASSSRTDTQYF.

V is TRBV7-9 and J is TRBJ2-1, with 14 nucleotides matching TRBD2. The CDR3 spans 20 residues. J lost 6 bases, V lost 4 bases, and 17 bases had no gene match. The germline V gene encodes CDR1 SEHNR and CDR2 FQNEAQ (reference sequence). The CDR3 DNA is TGTGCCAGCAGCTCTAGCAGGGCGACTAGCGGGAGGGCCGCGGGCAATGAGCAGTTCTTC. This encodes CASSSSRATSGRAAGNEQFF.

This sequence joins TRBV20-1 and TRBJ1-1; D unclear. The V end was cut by 5 bases, the J end by 3 bases, with 16 bases between. Germline CDR1 reads DFQATT; CDR2 reads SNEGSKA (reference sequence). CDR3 length equals 14 residues. The CDR3 DNA reads as TGCAGTGCTCCCCGGTTCGGGCTGTACACTGAAGCTTTCTTT. Its translation: CSAPRFGLYTEAFF.

This clonotype was seen many times. CDR3 protein: CSAPKRAGAYEQYF. The CDR3, as DNA: TGCAGTGCTCCAAAGAGAGCGGGGGCCTACGAGCAGTACTTC. The genes are TRBV20-1 and TRBJ2-7; 8 positions match TRBD2. The CDR3 is 14 amino acids. V trimming: 5 bases; J trimming: 2 bases; junction bases outside the gene matches: 8. Germline values: CDR1 DFQATT, CDR2 SNEGSKA (reference sequence).

The chain couples TRBV6-6 to TRBJ2-1, with D uncertain. The CDR3 is 11 residues long. The ends were cut back, 8 bases at V and 9 bases at J, with 11 bases in the middle. Germline values: CDR1 MNHNY, CDR2 SVGAGI (reference sequence). This chain's CDR3 is CASGPRAEQFF. Here the CDR3 DNA reads TGTGCCAGCGGGCCCCGGGCTGAGCAGTTCTTC.

This clonotype was counted a few times. The chain has TRBV12-3 or TRBV12-4 and TRBJ2-7, with 9 bases lining up with TRBD2. Trimming removed 7 bases from V and 6 bases from J; junction bases left unmatched: 10. The length of the CDR3 is 14 residues. The CDR3: CASTQLGLAGEQYF. CDR3 DNA sequence: TGTGCCAGCACCCAATTGGGACTAGCCGGCGAGCAGTACTTC.